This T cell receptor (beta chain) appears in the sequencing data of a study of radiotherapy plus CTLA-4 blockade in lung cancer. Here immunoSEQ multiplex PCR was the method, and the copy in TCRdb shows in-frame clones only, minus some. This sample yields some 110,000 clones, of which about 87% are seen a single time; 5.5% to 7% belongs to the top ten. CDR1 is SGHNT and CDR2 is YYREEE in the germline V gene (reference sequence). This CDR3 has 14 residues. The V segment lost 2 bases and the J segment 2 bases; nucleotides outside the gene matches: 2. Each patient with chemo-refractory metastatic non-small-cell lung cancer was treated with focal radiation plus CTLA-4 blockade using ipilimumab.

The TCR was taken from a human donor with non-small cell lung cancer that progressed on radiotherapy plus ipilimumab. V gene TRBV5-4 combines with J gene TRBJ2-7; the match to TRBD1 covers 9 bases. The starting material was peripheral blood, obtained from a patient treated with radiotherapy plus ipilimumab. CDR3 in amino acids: CASSFDRGAYEQYF. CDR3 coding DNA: TGTGCCAGCAGCTTTGACAGGGGGGCCTACGAGCAGTACTTC.